The present TCR beta chain was sequenced within a study of T-cell memory formation after mild COVID-19. The J segment lost 5 bases and the V segment lost 5 bases, leaving 8 bases of the junction unmatched. CDR1 is SGHDT, CDR2 YYEEEE, per germline. This CDR3 region has 15 residues. Amplification by 5'RACE using constant-segment primers produced TCR alpha and TCR beta cDNA libraries that carried sample barcodes and UMIs. TCRdb itself ran the 5' RACE reads through MiXCR, one entry per CDR3 protein. The sample lists around 180,000 distinct CDR3 sequences, 15% to 20% occurring once. This clonotype was detected a few times.

The sequence was collected from a man between 18 and 35 years old who had mild COVID-19 (a few samples of this study predate the infection). Cell type and time point are not known. V is TRBV5-6 and J is TRBJ1-2; 11 nucleotides line up with TRBD1. Source material: PBMCs or a T cell subset sorted from them (not recorded which). CDR3 nucleotides: TGTGCCAGCAGGACCGGGACAGGGGGTTCGTATGGCTACACCTTC. Its protein is CASRTGTGGSYGYTF.